This TCR beta chain was recorded in a study of blood T cell repertoires in COVID-19 (TCRdb year 2020). For the study in its entirety: The collaborator samples originated in the United States, Italy and Spain and spanned the acute and convalescent phases of COVID-19. The prospective study material was composed of cDNA or gDNA derived from T cells, B-cell-depleted T cells, or PBMCs. Samples came from the ongoing ImmuneRACE study (first 160 participants) plus 1,254 subjects from 6 global collaborators. Where available, HLA class I and class II types were obtained from metadata supplied by the sample provider rather than from assay-based typing. A freely available public database, intended as a resource for researchers studying the immune response to SARS-CoV-2, is where the repertoires were released. A de-identified subject ID, COVID-19 status, age in years and sex were almost always included in the sample metadata. The dataset comprised deeply sampled blood TCRbeta repertoires from subjects exposed to, actively infected with, or recovered from COVID-19. General study outcomes and caveats: The quantity of clinical and demographic metadata differed by source and by participant and was supplied without curation.

Enrolling through a virtual design, the prospective study's participants ranged in age from roughly 18 to 90 years and lived across about two dozen United States geographic areas. Cohort assignment in the prospective study relied on participant-reported clinical history from a screening survey and a study questionnaire. Recovered participants in ImmuneRACE Cohort 3 were defined as having two consecutive negative NP/OP PCR tests, clearance from a healthcare professional, or resolution of symptoms. Mobile phlebotomists in the prospective study collected whole blood, serum and a nasopharyngeal or oropharyngeal swab from every participant. Participants in the prospective study had the option to provide additional blood draws and questionnaires over a roughly two-month period. Blood samples from the prospective study were shipped frozen or at room temperature prior to DNA extraction. Notes on this clone: The clone's antigen remains unknown. Qualities for individual bases were not recorded, and no much larger clone is one base off.

The immunoSEQ Assay, a bias-controlled multiplex PCR, was used to amplify TCRbeta CDR3 regions from genomic DNA. As for the original processing: Within the assay, amplification of reference gene primers was used to estimate how many nucleated cells each sample contained. Sequence reads were collapsed and filtered to measure the absolute abundance of every unique TCRbeta CDR3 rearrangement. For each sample, productive Simpson clonality was calculated as the square root of Simpson's diversity index across productive rearrangements. TCRdb limited this immuneACCESS table to in-frame rearrangements with V and J called. A share of clones is missing; checked studies link under half to unresolved V genes, and the rest is unexplained. D and trimming were read from the DNA, whereas the V and J calls and clone size are those reported in that table. The sample table holds a few hundred thousand clones, of which 80% to 90% were seen once. About 4.1% of the sample is held by the ten biggest clonotypes.

The TCR originated in a woman in her 30s who had recovered from COVID-19. The sample consisted of PBMCs or T cells enriched from blood (not recorded which).

The CDR3 reads as follows: CSASTGYEQYF. The DNA is as follows: TGCAGCGCCTCGACAGGCTACGAGCAGTACTTC. The chain links TRBV29-1 with TRBJ2-7; TRBD1 could be the D gene, as 6 bases match. Trimming at the junction amounts to 7 bases on V and 3 bases on J, and the germline ends lie 10 bases apart. CDR1 and CDR2 are read off the germline V gene as SQVTM and ANQGSEA. The CDR3 numbers 11 residues from cysteine through phenylalanine. Kept here is only the CDR3 DNA, which spans 33 bases and is read in frame from base 1.